These 25 T cell receptor beta chains share one sample of origin, sequenced in a study of cytomegalovirus exposure and HLA in healthy donors. Primers for the PCR totalled 60 Vbeta and 13 Jbeta. Assay: immunoSEQ multiplex PCR; the TCRdb copy retains only in-frame clones and omits some. The table shows about 140,000 clones, with around 79% occurring only once. The sequenced sample consisted of PBMCs. Every receptor here comes from a female donor in good health and CMV-seronegative.

The DNA for the CDR3 is TGTGCCACCAGCAGAGTGAGACAGGTTAATGAAAAACTGTTTTTT. This codes for CATSRVRQVNEKLFF. The chain uses TRBV15 and TRBJ1-4; the D gene is possibly TRBD1 (6 bases). This CDR3 has 15 residues. CDR1 is LNHNV, CDR2 YYDKDF, per germline (reference sequence). V was shortened by 1 base and J by 4 bases, with 10 bases between the two germline ends.

The chain combines TRBV5-1 with TRBJ2-7, with TRBD2 matching 10 bases. The V gene end was trimmed by 0 bases and the J gene end by 6 bases; junction bases not matched to a gene: 3. Germline lookup yields CDR1 SGHRS and CDR2 YFSETQ. The CDR3 has 14 amino acids. The CDR3 reads CASSLGTSGSEQYF. CDR3 coding DNA: TGCGCCAGCAGCTTGGGGACTAGCGGTTCCGAGCAGTACTTC.

This clone was detected once. The chain has TRBV11-3 and TRBJ2-7; TRBD2 matches at 9 bases. CDR1 and CDR2 (germline): SGHNT, YENEEA. This CDR3 is 14 amino acids long. Trimming cost V 5 bases and J 7 bases; bases outside gene matches: 9. The CDR3 spells CASSMGGTSQEQYF. The CDR3 nucleotides read TGTGCCAGCAGCATGGGGGGGACTAGCCAGGAGCAGTACTTC.

The chain has TRBV18 and TRBJ1-3; D gene ambiguous. CDR3 size: 14 residues. Deletions cut 2 bases from V and 2 bases from J, with 7 bases between. Germline V CDR1 and CDR2: KGHSH, LQKENI. Written as DNA, the CDR3 is TGTGCCAGCTCACCAGGGAGGGCTGGAAACACCATATATTTT. As protein: CASSPGRAGNTIYF.

This clone is a singleton in its sample. The gene calls are TRBV4-3 and TRBJ2-1, with 12 bases lining up with TRBD2. Germline CDR1 LGHNA, CDR2 YSLEER. V was pared by 4 bases and J by 3 bases, with 10 bases of the junction left unmatched. The CDR3 totals 18 residues. The CDR3 nucleotides read TGCGCCAGCAGCCGTTATTGGAAGACTAGCGGGAGCTACAATGAGCAGTTCTTC. It encodes CASSRYWKTSGSYNEQFF.

This clone was counted between two and nine times. CDR3 nucleotide sequence: TGTGCCTGGAGCCTCTCAGGATCCCTTAATCAGCCCCAGCATTTT. Protein: CAWSLSGSLNQPQHF. The chain has TRBV30 and TRBJ1-5; D uncertain. V was trimmed by 3 bases and J by 4 bases, leaving 16 bases between them. The germline V gene has CDR1 GTSNPN and CDR2 SVGIG (reference sequence). The CDR3 has 15 amino acids.

The J gene is TRBJ1-2, the V gene TRBV2; maybe TRBD1 (6 bases). The CDR3 has 12 residues. Trimming removed 1 base at V and 6 bases at J, with 6 bases between. The germline CDR1 and CDR2 sequences are SNHLY and FYNNEI. This CDR3 reads CASSEDRDGYTF. The CDR3 nucleotides are TGTGCCAGCAGTGAAGACAGGGATGGCTACACCTTC. Full variable domain (remainder filled in from reference TRBV2 and TRBJ1-2): EPEVTQTPSHQVTQMGQEVILRCVPISNHLYFYWYRQILGQKVEFLVSFYNNEISEKSEIFDDQFSVERPDGSNFTLKIRSTKLEDSAMYFCASSEDRDGYTFGSGTRLTVV.

This clone has just a few counts. This chain joins TRBV30 and TRBJ1-6, with D tentatively TRBD1 (5 bases). The V and J ends lost 3 bases and 2 bases respectively, with 8 bases between them. Looked up from germline, CDR1 is GTSNPN and CDR2 is SVGIG (reference sequence). The CDR3 loop spans 14 amino acids. The CDR3 loop reads CAWRGPTYNSPLHF. CDR3 sequence (DNA): TGTGCCTGGAGGGGGCCTACCTATAATTCACCCCTCCACTTT.

The chain is built from TRBV12-5 and TRBJ2-7; 7 nucleotides agree with TRBD2. J was trimmed by 4 bases and V by 2 bases; bases with no gene match: 8. CDR3 length equals 15 residues. Germline V gene data show CDR1 as LGHNT and CDR2 as FRNRAP. The CDR3: CASGLKAGEAYEQYF. The CDR3 DNA sequence: TGTGCTAGTGGTTTGAAGGCGGGAGAGGCATACGAGCAGTACTTC.

The rearrangement links TRBV6-5 to TRBJ2-1; D unclear. CDR1 and CDR2 from the germline V gene are MNHEY and SVGAGI. Trimming removed 5 bases at V and 0 bases at J, with 11 bases between. The CDR3 contains 15 residues. The CDR3 region has the DNA TGTGCCAGCAGTACATCCCAAACCTCCTACAATGAGCAGTTCTTC. Its protein product is CASSTSQTSYNEQFF.

This clone appeared once. The J gene is TRBJ1-2, the V gene TRBV11-2, with no clear D. The germline V gene has CDR1 SGHAT and CDR2 FQNNGV. CDR3 size: 15 residues. V shed 6 bases and J shed 2 bases, with 16 bases lying between them. The CDR3 DNA reads TGTGCCAGCAGTAGCGGGGAACAGCGAAACTATGGCTACACCTTC. Residues: CASSSGEQRNYGYTF.

The chain joins TRBV12-5 to TRBJ2-3; 9 bases line up with TRBD2. The V gene's germline CDR1 is LGHNT and CDR2 FRNRAP. After removal of 2 bases from V and 8 bases from J, the junction contained 11 bases not matched to a gene. The CDR3 contains 16 residues. CDR3: CASGLTAGGAPSTQYF. The CDR3 DNA is TGTGCTAGTGGTTTGACGGCGGGGGGGGCCCCCAGTACGCAGTATTTT. Supplemented by reference TRBV12-5 and TRBJ2-3, the full variable domain reads DARVTQTPRHKVTEMGQEVTMRCQPILGHNTVFWYRQTMMQGLELLAYFRNRAPLDDSGMPKDRFSAEMPDATLATLKIQPSEPRDSAVYFCASGLTAGGAPSTQYFGPGTRLTVL.

This clone was counted only a few times. The V call is TRBV6-5, the J call TRBJ1-3, with unresolved D. The V gene lost 4 bases and the J gene lost 0 bases, with 4 bases spanning the gap. Germline CDR1 reads MNHEY; CDR2 reads SVGAGI. CDR3 length: 13 residues. The DNA for the CDR3 is TGTGCCAGCAGTTCTATCTCTGGAAACACCATATATTTT. As protein: CASSSISGNTIYF.

This clone was counted between two and nine times. The rearrangement uses TRBV30 and TRBJ1-1; no definite D call. The V end was cut by 0 bases, the J end by 6 bases, with 8 bases between. Germline V CDR1 and CDR2: GTSNPN, SVGIG (reference sequence). The CDR3 length is 12 residues. The CDR3 sequence is CAWSVPGPEAFF. Written as DNA, the CDR3 is TGTGCCTGGAGTGTACCTGGGCCTGAAGCTTTCTTT.

The rearrangement links TRBV5-6 to TRBJ2-1; 8 nucleotides agree with TRBD1. Germline assignment: CDR1 SGHDT and CDR2 YYEEEE. The CDR3 runs to 15 residues. J gave up 10 bases and V 0 bases, and 9 bases lay outside the gene matches. The CDR3 reads CASSLGPPGGREQFF. In nucleotides, the CDR3 is TGTGCCAGCAGCTTGGGTCCCCCAGGGGGCCGCGAGCAGTTCTTC.

The rearrangement joins TRBV10-3 to TRBJ2-7; possible D gene TRBD2, 5 bases. V was cut by 6 bases and J by 3 bases, with 12 bases left in between. From germline, CDR1 is ENHRY and CDR2 SYGVKD. The CDR3 contains 13 residues. The DNA for the CDR3 is TGTGCCATCAGGGGAGCGGAGCACTACGAGCAGTACTTC. It translates to CAIRGAEHYEQYF.

The rearrangement uses TRBV10-3 and TRBJ2-3; 13 bases map to TRBD2. Germline assignment: CDR1 ENHRY and CDR2 SYGVKD. This CDR3 is built from 13 residues. V shed 10 bases, J shed 4 bases, and the junction held 2 bases outside the gene matches. CDR3 protein: CATGLAGADTQYF. As DNA, the CDR3 is TGTGCCACCGGACTAGCGGGAGCAGATACGCAGTATTTT.

The rearrangement links TRBV25-1 to TRBJ2-7, with D possibly being TRBD1 (6 bases). This CDR3 has 14 amino acids. The germline V and J ends were trimmed by 3 bases and 4 bases, with 13 bases remaining between them. In germline, CDR1 is MGHDK, CDR2 SYGVNS. The CDR3 DNA reads TGTGCCAGCAGTGAGATAACAGGGAATTACGAGCAGTACTTC. Translated: CASSEITGNYEQYF.

The rearrangement links TRBV9 to TRBJ2-7; maybe TRBD1 (6 bases). V was shortened by 4 bases and J by 5 bases, with 19 bases between the two germline ends. Germline CDR1 SGDLS, CDR2 YYNGEE. This CDR3 comprises 15 residues. CDR3 coding DNA: TGTGCCAGCAGCTTGGATGGCAGGGGAACGGACGAGCAGTACTTC. The encoded protein is CASSLDGRGTDEQYF.

In nucleotides, the CDR3 is TGTGCCAGCAGCCTTGTTGGGGGGGAGATGGAGACCCAGTACTTC. Translating gives CASSLVGGEMETQYF. The gene calls are TRBV7-3 and TRBJ2-5; TRBD2 agrees at 7 bases. CDR1 is SGHTA and CDR2 is FQGTGA in the germline V gene. The CDR3 loop spans 15 amino acids. With 5 bases clipped from V and 5 bases from J, the junction kept 11 bases outside the gene matches.

The rearrangement joins TRBV10-3 to TRBJ1-1, with no clear D. CDR1 and CDR2 from the germline V gene are ENHRY and SYGVKD. Deletions cut 0 bases from V and 0 bases from J, with 11 bases between. CDR3 length: 16 amino acids. CDR3 residues: CAISESKSGVNTEAFF. DNA for the CDR3: TGTGCCATCAGTGAGTCGAAGAGCGGGGTGAACACTGAAGCTTTCTTT.

V and J are TRBV9 and TRBJ2-2; possible D gene TRBD2, 5 bases. V was clipped by 4 bases and J by 3 bases, with 10 bases between them. The CDR3 runs 14 residues. Germline loops: CDR1 SGDLS, CDR2 YYNGEE. CDR3 in DNA: TGTGCCAGCAGCCCCCGGGGTTACACCGGGGAGCTGTTTTTT. It encodes CASSPRGYTGELFF.

The J gene is TRBJ1-1, the V gene TRBV7-6, with D possibly being TRBD1 (5 bases). Germline loops: CDR1 SGHVS, CDR2 FNYEAQ. CDR3 length equals 13 residues. The V gene lost 5 bases and the J gene lost 5 bases, with 12 bases spanning the gap. DNA of the CDR3: TGTGCCAGCAGCCCCCGGGGGGGTACTGAAGCTTTCTTT. Translated, it gives CASSPRGGTEAFF.

The V call is TRBV5-1, the J call TRBJ2-2, with 9 bases aligning to TRBD1. The CDR3 loop spans 16 amino acids. CDR1 and CDR2 from the germline V gene are SGHRS and YFSETQ. The junction had 6 bases not matched to a gene; V was cut back by 0 bases and J by 6 bases. The CDR3 here is CASSLEGQGLSGELFF. Here the CDR3 DNA reads TGCGCCAGCAGCTTGGAGGGACAGGGCTTATCCGGGGAGCTGTTTTTT.

This chain connects TRBV7-8 to TRBJ2-3; 7 positions match TRBD1. CDR1 is SGHVS and CDR2 is FQNEAQ in the germline V gene. This CDR3 has 13 amino acids. The junction had 5 bases not matched to a gene; V was cut back by 7 bases and J by 4 bases. The CDR3 nucleotides are TGTGCCAGCAACACAGGGGTATCAGATACGCAGTATTTT. It specifies CASNTGVSDTQYF.